Below are 8 T cell receptor beta chains sequenced from a single sample in a study of blood T cell repertoires in COVID-19. Generated by immunoSEQ multiplex PCR, the TCRdb table keeps only in-frame clones and is missing some. The profile shows around 370,000 clones, about nine tenths of them singletons. The sequencing input was peripheral blood. The receptors derive from a woman in her 70s with COVID-19, enrolled during active disease.

The chain has TRBV7-2 and TRBJ2-2, with D possibly TRBD2 on 6 matching bases. V was shortened by 7 bases and J by 5 bases, with 14 bases between the two germline ends. The germline gives CDR1 SGHTA, CDR2 FQGNSA. This CDR3 comprises 14 residues. The CDR3 protein is CASTPGVNTGELFF. In nucleotides, the CDR3 is TGTGCCAGCACACCGGGGGTAAATACCGGGGAGCTGTTTTTT.

The gene calls are TRBV6-5 and TRBJ2-7; 7 bases line up with TRBD1. CDR3 size: 14 residues. The germline V gene encodes CDR1 MNHEY and CDR2 SVGAGI. Losses at the gene ends were 4 bases for V and 11 bases for J; bases not matched to a gene: 14. The CDR3 protein is CASSWADRRSTEYF. The CDR3 region has the DNA TGTGCCAGCAGTTGGGCGGACAGGCGATCGACGGAGTACTTC.

The genes are TRBV19 and TRBJ1-5, with 7 bases matching TRBD1. The CDR3 has 16 residues. Germline V gene lookup returns CDR1 LNHDA and CDR2 SQIVND (reference sequence). With V trimmed by 6 bases and J by 1 base, 9 bases remained unmatched. The CDR3 spells CASSPRQGLSNQPQHF. The CDR3 bases are TGTGCCAGTAGCCCGCGACAGGGCCTAAGCAATCAGCCCCAGCATTTT.

This chain uses TRBV19 with TRBJ1-4; D ambiguous. V was clipped by 1 base and J by 7 bases, with 10 bases between them. The germline V gene encodes CDR1 LNHDA and CDR2 SQIVND (reference sequence). The CDR3 contains 14 residues. The CDR3 DNA follows: TGTGCCAGTAGTATAGTCTCAGGTAGTGAAAAACTGTTTTTT. Its translation is CASSIVSGSEKLFF.

CDR3 sequence (DNA): TGCGCCAGCAGCTTGGGGGATTTGGGGGCCGTTAACTATGGCTACACCTTC. Protein product: CASSLGDLGAVNYGYTF. The chain carries TRBV5-1 and TRBJ1-2; weak D call: TRBD1 (6 bases). The CDR3 runs 17 residues. Germline values: CDR1 SGHRS, CDR2 YFSETQ. V was cut by 0 bases and J by 1 base, with 16 bases left in between.

The chain employs TRBV2 and TRBJ2-7; TRBD1 matches 12 bases. V was clipped by 2 bases and J by 7 bases; unmatched bases: 6. CDR1 is SNHLY, CDR2 FYNNEI, per germline. CDR3 length: 15 amino acids. CDR3 DNA sequence: TGTGCCAGCAGTGAACCGGGACAGGGGGCATTAGAGCAGTACTTC. This codes for CASSEPGQGALEQYF.

In DNA form, the CDR3 reads TGTGCCAGCAGCTTATACCCAGCGGGGGTGGATGATACGCAGTATTTT. Amino acid sequence: CASSLYPAGVDDTQYF. The rearrangement links TRBV7-2 to TRBJ2-3; 8 bases agree with TRBD2. CDR1 and CDR2 from the germline V gene are SGHTA and FQGNSA. The V and J ends lost 2 bases and 6 bases, in that order; junction bases with no gene match: 10. The CDR3 loop spans 16 amino acids.

The chain links TRBV7-2 to TRBJ2-6; D gene ambiguous. V was clipped by 5 bases and J by 0 bases, with 14 bases between them. Germline CDR1 SGHTA, CDR2 FQGNSA. CDR3 length: 17 residues. CDR3 bases: TGTGCCAGCAGCACACCCTACGCGGTCTCTGGGGCCAACGTCCTGACTTTC. Its protein product is CASSTPYAVSGANVLTF.